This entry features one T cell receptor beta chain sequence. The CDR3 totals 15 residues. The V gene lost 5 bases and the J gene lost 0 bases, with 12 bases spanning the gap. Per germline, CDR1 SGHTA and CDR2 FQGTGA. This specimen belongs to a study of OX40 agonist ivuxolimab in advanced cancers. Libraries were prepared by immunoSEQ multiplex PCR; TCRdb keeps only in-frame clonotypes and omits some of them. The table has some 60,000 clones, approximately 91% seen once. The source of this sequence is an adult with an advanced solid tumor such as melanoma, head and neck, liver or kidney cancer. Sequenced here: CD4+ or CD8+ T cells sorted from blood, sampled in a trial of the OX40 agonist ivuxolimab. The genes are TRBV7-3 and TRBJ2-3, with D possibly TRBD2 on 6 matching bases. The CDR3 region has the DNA TGTGCCAGCAGCCATAGCGGACTTAGCACAGATACGCAGTATTTT. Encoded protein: CASSHSGLSTDTQYF.